The next 8 T cell receptor beta chains were all read from a single sample in a study of shared clonotypes between healthy human individuals. Positively selected for CCR7, the CD45RO-negative cells used as naive CD8 cells excluded terminally differentiated effector memory CD45RA+ cells. Repertoires were generated with immunoSEQ multiplex PCR, while TCRdb's copy carries only in-frame clones and drops some. The table includes some 2 million clones, approximately 95% detected once. The sample comprised naive CD8+ T cells sorted from blood. The receptors were sampled from a man in his late teens or twenties in good health.

The genes are TRBV19 and TRBJ2-1, with a weak D call TRBD1 (5 bases). V was shortened by 1 base and J by 7 bases, with 5 bases between the two germline ends. Germline V gives CDR1 LNHDA, CDR2 SQIVND (reference sequence). The CDR3 spans 12 residues. The CDR3 DNA reads as TGTGCCAGTAGTATAGGACAGAATGAGCAGTTCTTC. Translated, it gives CASSIGQNEQFF.

The CDR3 sequence is CASSLISGLGSYEQYF. Here the CDR3 DNA reads TGTGCCAGCAGTTTAATCTCTGGACTAGGCTCCTACGAGCAGTACTTC. The chain recombines TRBV27 with TRBJ2-7; 7 nucleotides align to TRBD2. The length of the CDR3 is 16 residues. V was pared by 2 bases and J by 0 bases, with 7 bases of the junction left unmatched. Germline V gene lookup returns CDR1 MNHEY and CDR2 SMNVEV (reference sequence).

The chain links TRBV4-1 to TRBJ1-2; D remains ambiguous. V gave up 0 bases and J gave up 1 base, with 9 bases separating them. The CDR3 loop spans 15 amino acids. Germline CDR1 and CDR2: MGHRA and YSYEKL. CDR3 amino acids: CASSQEQHSNYGYTF. CDR3 nucleotides: TGCGCCAGCAGCCAAGAACAGCACAGTAACTATGGCTACACCTTC.

The rearrangement links TRBV10-1 to TRBJ2-7, with D possibly being TRBD1 or TRBD2 (6 bases each). This CDR3 is 14 amino acids long. V shed 6 bases and J shed 5 bases, with 17 bases lying between them. Germline CDR1 is WNHNN and CDR2 is SYGVQD (reference sequence). CDR3 nucleotides: TGCGCCAGCAGCGAGGGGCTAGGGGGGAACGAGCAGTACTTC. This gives the protein CASSEGLGGNEQYF.

The CDR3 nucleotides are TGTGCCAGCAGCTTCGGCGGGGGTGAGCAGTTCTTC. This gives the protein CASSFGGGEQFF. The rearrangement joins TRBV11-2 to TRBJ2-1; TRBD2 matches at 7 bases. Trimming at V came to 3 bases and at J to 9 bases, leaving 2 bases not matched to a gene. Germline V gene data show CDR1 as SGHAT and CDR2 as FQNNGV. The CDR3 is 12 residues long.

This clone is a singleton in its sample. The same CDR3 can be traced to other DNA sequences in this sample. The chain links TRBV4-3 to TRBJ2-1; D possibly corresponds to TRBD1 (5 bases). Between the trimmed V and J ends, which lost 3 bases and 4 bases, there was a span of 7 bases. Germline CDR1 reads LGHNA; CDR2 reads YSLEER. The CDR3 covers 13 residues. The DNA of the CDR3 is TGCGCCAGCAGCCAGCAGGGTTACAATGAGCAGTTCTTC. Translated, it gives CASSQQGYNEQFF.

The chain has TRBV7-9 and TRBJ2-3; 9 bases align to TRBD2. The CDR3 loop spans 16 amino acids. V lost 1 base and J lost 0; bases outside the gene matches: 2. Germline V lookup: CDR1 SEHNR, CDR2 FQNEAQ (reference sequence). The CDR3 region is CASSLDLAGSTDTQYF. In nucleotides, the CDR3 is TGTGCCAGCAGCTTAGACCTAGCGGGGAGCACAGATACGCAGTATTTT.

CDR3 sequence reads: CASSLVTSGGRGEQFF. CDR3 DNA sequence: TGTGCCAGCAGCTTGGTAACTAGCGGGGGGCGGGGTGAGCAGTTCTTC. V and J are TRBV5-4 and TRBJ2-1; 12 bases align to TRBD2. V was pared by 0 bases and J by 9 bases, with 7 bases of the junction left unmatched. Germline-derived CDR1 and CDR2 are SGHNT and YYREEE (reference sequence). The CDR3 spans 16 residues.